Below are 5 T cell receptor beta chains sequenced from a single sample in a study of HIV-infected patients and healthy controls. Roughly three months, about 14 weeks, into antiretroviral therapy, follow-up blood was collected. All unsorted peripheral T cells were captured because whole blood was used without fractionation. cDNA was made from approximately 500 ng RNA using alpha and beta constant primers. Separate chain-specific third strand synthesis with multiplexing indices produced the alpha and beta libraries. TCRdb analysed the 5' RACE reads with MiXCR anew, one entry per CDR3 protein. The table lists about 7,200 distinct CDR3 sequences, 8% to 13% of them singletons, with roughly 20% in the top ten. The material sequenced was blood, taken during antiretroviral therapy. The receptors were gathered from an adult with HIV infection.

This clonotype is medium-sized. The CDR3 bases are TGTGCCAGCAGCTGGGGGAGTGCCTACGAGCAGTACTTC. It encodes CASSWGSAYEQYF. The chain couples TRBV28 to TRBJ2-7; D tentatively fits TRBD1 or TRBD2 (5 bases each). V lost 6 bases and J 2 bases, leaving 11 bases between the germline ends. CDR3 size: 13 residues. CDR1 is MDHEN and CDR2 is SYDVKM in the germline V gene.

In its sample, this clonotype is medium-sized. The CDR3 DNA reads as TGCGCCAGCAGCCCGGACAGGGCCTACGAGCAGTACTTC. It is translated as CASSPDRAYEQYF. V and J are TRBV5-1 and TRBJ2-7; the match to TRBD1 covers 8 bases. This CDR3 has 13 residues. Losses at the gene ends were 4 bases for V and 2 bases for J; bases not matched to a gene: 2. CDR1 is SGHRS and CDR2 is YFSETQ in the germline V gene.

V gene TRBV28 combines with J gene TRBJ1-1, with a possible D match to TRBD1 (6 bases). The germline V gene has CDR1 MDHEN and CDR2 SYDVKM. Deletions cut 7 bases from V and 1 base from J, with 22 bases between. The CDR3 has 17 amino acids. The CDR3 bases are TGTGCCAGCACCCCCCACCTCCAGGGGTCCGGGAACACTGAAGCTTTCTTT. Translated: CASTPHLQGSGNTEAFF. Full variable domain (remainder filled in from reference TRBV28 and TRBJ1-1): DVKVTQSSRYLVKRTGEKVFLECVQDMDHENMFWYRQDPGLGLRLIYFSYDVKMKEKGDIPEGYSVSREKKERFSLILESASTNQTSMYLCASTPHLQGSGNTEAFFGQGTRLTVV.

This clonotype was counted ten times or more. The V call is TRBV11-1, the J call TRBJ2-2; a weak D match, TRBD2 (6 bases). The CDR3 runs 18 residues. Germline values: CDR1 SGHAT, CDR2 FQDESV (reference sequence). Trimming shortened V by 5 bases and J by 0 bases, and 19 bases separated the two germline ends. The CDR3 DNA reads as TGTGCCAGCAGCCCCACCCGGAGGGGTTACGCGAACACCGGGGAGCTGTTTTTT. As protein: CASSPTRRGYANTGELFF.

The CDR3 protein is CASSHGADSSYNEQFF. The DNA of the CDR3 is TGTGCCAGCAGCCATGGGGCGGATAGCTCCTACAATGAGCAGTTCTTC. The rearrangement joins TRBV3-1 to TRBJ2-1; D is possibly TRBD1 (5 bases). The CDR3 length is 16 residues. V was cut by 3 bases and J by 0 bases, with 12 bases left in between. Germline assignment: CDR1 LGHDT and CDR2 YNNKEL (reference sequence).